These 13 T cell receptor beta chains originate from one sample sequenced in a study of T cell repertoires in cytomegalovirus infection. TCRdb passed the reads through MiXCR, listing each CDR3 protein once. The sample contains around 630,000 distinct CDR3 sequences, 20% to 25% of which appear only once. The material sequenced was CD8+ T cells from PBMCs. These receptors all come from a human donor in good health (CMV status not recorded). Some clones in this sample may be carry-over from other donors' samples.

As to this clonotype: The junction departs from germline at one end; a sequencing error may be responsible. The chain carries TRBV9 and TRBJ2-6; D is unclear. Germline V gene data show CDR1 as SGDLS and CDR2 as YYNGEE. There are 18 residues in the CDR3. For the CDR3, the DNA is TGTGCCAGCAGCGTAGCTAAGGATCAGCGCTCTCGGGCCAACGTCCTGACTTTC. Protein product: CASSVAKDQRSRANVLTF.

This clonotype appeared a few times. The rearrangement links TRBV20-1 to TRBJ1-3; possibly TRBD1 for D (6 bases). CDR1 DFQATT and CDR2 SNEGSKA come from the germline V gene (reference sequence). This CDR3 comprises 14 residues. The V and J ends lost 0 bases and 2 bases respectively, with 8 bases between them. CDR3 loop: CSARDGGTGNTIYF. CDR3 sequence (DNA): TGCAGTGCTAGAGATGGGGGCACTGGAAACACCATATATTTT.

The rearrangement uses TRBV3-1 and TRBJ2-7; D remains ambiguous. The V and J ends lost 3 bases and 7 bases respectively, with 13 bases between them. The germline CDR1 and CDR2 sequences are LGHDT and YNNKEL (reference sequence). The CDR3 consists of 13 residues. The CDR3 DNA is TGTGCCAGCAGCCAGGCCAGGCAGTTAGAGCAGTACTTC. The encoded protein is CASSQARQLEQYF.

With respect to this clonotype: One end of the junction is discordant with germline, which a read error may explain. The genes are TRBV19 and TRBJ1-1; TRBD1 might be the D (5 bases). CDR1 and CDR2 from the germline V gene are LNHDA and SQIVND (reference sequence). There are 14 residues in the CDR3. For the CDR3, the DNA is TGTGTCAGTATCGATGGAGGGGTATGGACTGAAGCTTTCTTT. As protein: CVSIDGGVWTEAFF.

The table lists this clonotype with a few counts. J is TRBJ1-6 and V is TRBV2; perhaps TRBD1 as D (5 bases). Germline V gene data show CDR1 as SNHLY and CDR2 as FYNNEI. The CDR3 is 15 amino acids. V was shortened by 4 bases and J by 0 bases, with 7 bases between the two germline ends. CDR3 sequence (DNA): TGTGCCAGCAGTGTCGACAGCTCCTATAATTCACCCCTCCACTTT. It translates to CASSVDSSYNSPLHF.

The table lists this clonotype with many counts. This chain connects TRBV28 to TRBJ2-7; D perhaps matches TRBD1 (5 bases). The germline V gene encodes CDR1 MDHEN and CDR2 SYDVKM. The CDR3 totals 11 residues. Trimming removed 8 bases from V and 6 bases from J, with 11 bases in between. The DNA of the CDR3 is TGTGCCAGCGTAAGGGGTGGCGAGCAGTACGTC. This gives the protein CASVRGGEQYV.

The chain links TRBV7-3 to TRBJ2-2; TRBD2 matches at 10 bases. The V and J ends lost 3 bases and 0 bases, in that order; junction bases with no gene match: 1. CDR3 length: 16 amino acids. From germline, CDR1 is SGHTA and CDR2 FQGTGA. CDR3 sequence reads: CASSFLAGANTGELFF. Written as DNA, the CDR3 is TGTGCCAGCAGCTTCCTAGCGGGGGCGAACACCGGGGAGCTGTTTTTT.

This clonotype has only one observation. The V call is TRBV6-5, the J call TRBJ1-5, with a weak D call TRBD1 (5 bases). Germline V lookup: CDR1 MNHEY, CDR2 SVGAGI. V lost 6 bases and J lost 6, with 15 bases in between. CDR3 size: 14 residues. The CDR3, as DNA: TGTGCCAGCAGCGGAGGAGGGGCTGCTCAGCCCCAGCATTTT. Translation: CASSGGGAAQPQHF.

This clonotype was recorded many times. V is TRBV7-2 and J is TRBJ1-4; D is uncertain. This CDR3 spans 14 amino acids. Germline V gene sequence: CDR1 SGHTA, CDR2 FQGNSA. The ends were cut back, 1 base at V and 13 bases at J, with 16 bases in the middle. The CDR3 protein is CASSLEAGWVILFF. CDR3 nucleotide sequence: TGTGCCAGCAGCTTAGAAGCGGGTTGGGTTATACTGTTTTTT.

This clonotype showed up many times. V and J are TRBV7-6 and TRBJ2-2; D is possibly TRBD2 (5 bases). Germline V gives CDR1 SGHVS, CDR2 FNYEAQ. The length of the CDR3 is 16 residues. Trimming shortened V by 2 bases and J by 4 bases, and 14 bases separated the two germline ends. CDR3 DNA sequence: TGTGCCAGCAGCTTAAATCGACGTGCGGGCACCGGGGAGCTGTTTTTT. It is translated as CASSLNRRAGTGELFF.

J is TRBJ2-1 and V is TRBV15, with 8 bases matching TRBD1. CDR3 length: 17 amino acids. Trimming at V came to 2 bases and at J to 7 bases, leaving 13 bases not matched to a gene. The germline V gene encodes CDR1 LNHNV and CDR2 YYDKDF (reference sequence). The CDR3 coding sequence is TGTGCCACCAGCAGATCGAGGACAGGGAATTTCCATAATGAGCAGTTCTTC. Protein product: CATSRSRTGNFHNEQFF.

This clonotype appeared many times. This chain joins TRBV12-3 or TRBV12-4 and TRBJ2-1; D remains ambiguous. With 3 bases removed from V and 4 bases from J, the gap between germline ends came to 7 bases. This CDR3 comprises 13 residues. The CDR3 spells CASSFVKYNEQFF. CDR3 DNA: TGTGCCAGCAGTTTCGTTAAATACAATGAGCAGTTCTTC.

This clonotype was found a few times. This sequence joins TRBV6-1 and TRBJ2-1; perhaps TRBD2 as D (6 bases). This CDR3 comprises 15 residues. Germline V lookup: CDR1 MNHNS, CDR2 SASEGT. Trimming cost V 5 bases and J 3 bases, with 14 bases left between them. CDR3 in amino acids: CASSYRGGYYNEQFF. The CDR3, as DNA: TGTGCCAGCAGTTACCGTGGGGGGTACTACAATGAGCAGTTCTTC.